The 20 T cell receptor beta chains below come from one sample, sequenced in a study of OX40 agonist ivuxolimab in advanced cancers. Libraries were prepared by immunoSEQ multiplex PCR; TCRdb keeps only in-frame clonotypes and omits some of them. The sample records 56,000 or so clones, about 84% being singletons. Sequenced here: CD4+ or CD8+ T cells sorted from blood, sampled in a trial of the OX40 agonist ivuxolimab. The source of these receptors is an adult with an advanced solid tumor such as melanoma, head and neck, liver or kidney cancer.

V gene TRBV5-1 combines with J gene TRBJ2-3, with 7 bases that match TRBD1. Germline trimming cut 3 bases from V and 6 bases from J; bases unmatched to any gene: 10. Germline values: CDR1 SGHRS, CDR2 YFSETQ. The CDR3 contains 15 residues. CDR3 in amino acids: CASSSYLTGADTQYF. Here the CDR3 DNA reads TGCGCCAGCAGCTCTTACCTTACAGGGGCGGATACGCAGTATTTT. The full variable domain, completed using reference TRBV5-1 and TRBJ2-3, is KAGVTQTPRYLIKTRGQQVTLSCSPISGHRSVSWYQQTPGQGLQFLFEYFSETQRNKGNFPGRFSGRQFSNSRSEMNVSTLELGDSALYLCASSSYLTGADTQYFGPGTRLTVL.

V gene TRBV11-2 combines with J gene TRBJ1-3; D remains ambiguous. Trimming took off 7 bases at V and 2 bases at J, with 6 bases between the two ends. Germline V gene sequence: CDR1 SGHAT, CDR2 FQNNGV. The CDR3 is 12 amino acids. Here the CDR3 reads CASTRTGNTIYF. DNA of the CDR3: TGTGCCAGCACCCGAACTGGAAACACCATATATTTT. The whole variable domain, remainder taken from reference TRBV11-2 and TRBJ1-3, is EAGVAQSPRYKIIEKRQSVAFWCNPISGHATLYWYQQILGQGPKLLIQFQNNGVVDDSQLPKDRFSAERLKGVDSTLKIQPAKLEDSAVYLCASTRTGNTIYFGEGSWLTVV.

The V call is TRBV30, the J call TRBJ2-2, with TRBD2 matching 8 bases. V shed 2 bases and J 4 bases; nucleotides not matched to a gene: 6. Looked up from germline, CDR1 is GTSNPN and CDR2 is SVGIG (reference sequence). The CDR3 is 15 amino acids. The CDR3 DNA sequence: TGTGCCTGGAGTCGGGGGGGCCAGTCCACCGGGGAGCTGTTTTTT. This translates into CAWSRGGQSTGELFF.

The J gene is TRBJ2-7, the V gene TRBV7-2; TRBD2 agrees at 10 bases. V dropped 5 bases and J dropped 2; count of bases not matched to a gene: 3. This CDR3 spans 14 amino acids. The germline CDR1 and CDR2 sequences are SGHTA and FQGNSA. The CDR3 protein is CASSRTSGPYEQYF. DNA of the CDR3: TGTGCCAGCAGCCGGACTAGCGGTCCCTACGAGCAGTACTTC.

The rearrangement links TRBV19 to TRBJ2-5, with 13 bases that match TRBD2. V was pared by 6 bases and J by 5 bases, with 9 bases of the junction left unmatched. The CDR3 loop spans 16 amino acids. Germline values: CDR1 LNHDA, CDR2 SQIVND (reference sequence). The CDR3 coding sequence is TGTGCCAGTAGCCTAGGACTAGCGGGGGAGGCGGAGACCCAGTACTTC. Translation gives CASSLGLAGEAETQYF.

This clone has a single count. The chain has TRBV2 and TRBJ1-2, with D hard to call. V lost 8 bases and J 0 bases, leaving 4 bases between the germline ends. The CDR3 sequence is 11 residues long. Germline-derived CDR1 and CDR2 are SNHLY and FYNNEI. The CDR3 DNA reads TGTGCCAGCGGCGCTAACTATGGCTACACCTTC. This sequence encodes CASGANYGYTF.

The rearrangement uses TRBV7-8 and TRBJ2-6; weak D call: TRBD2 (6 bases). Trimming removed 5 bases from V and 4 bases from J, with 15 bases in between. This CDR3 is built from 16 residues. Per the germline V gene, CDR1 is SGHVS and CDR2 is FQNEAQ. CDR3 loop: CASSQFSGVGANVLTF. The DNA for the CDR3 is TGTGCCAGCAGCCAGTTCTCGGGGGTCGGGGCCAACGTCCTGACTTTC.

The chain links TRBV6-6 to TRBJ1-4; D is ambiguous. V lost 0 bases, J lost 7 bases, and 6 bases lay in between. There are 13 residues in the CDR3. CDR1 is MNHNY, CDR2 SVGAGI, per germline (reference sequence). This CDR3 reads CASSYSGVEKLFF. The CDR3 coding sequence is TGTGCCAGCAGTTACTCTGGGGTTGAAAAACTGTTTTTT.

V is TRBV5-5 and J is TRBJ2-5; TRBD1 matches 10 bases. This CDR3 comprises 15 residues. Trimming at V came to 5 bases and at J to 6 bases, leaving 10 bases not matched to a gene. The germline CDR1 and CDR2 sequences are SGHKS and YYEKEE (reference sequence). The DNA for the CDR3 is TGTGCCAGCAGTTCCGGACAGGGGGTTGTGCAGACCCAGTACTTC. Translated: CASSSGQGVVQTQYF.

This sequence joins TRBV2 and TRBJ2-7; no reliable D call. The CDR3 has 13 amino acids. V lost 1 base, J lost 3 bases, and 7 bases lay in between. CDR1 is SNHLY and CDR2 is FYNNEI in the germline V gene. Here the CDR3 DNA reads TGTGCCAGCAGTGAAGGACCCCACTACGAGCAGTACTTC. Its translation: CASSEGPHYEQYF.

The rearrangement links TRBV5-1 to TRBJ2-3; 7 bases fit TRBD2. This CDR3 comprises 15 residues. The germline V gene encodes CDR1 SGHRS and CDR2 YFSETQ. The trim removed 7 bases at V and 5 bases at J, leaving 13 bases unmatched. Here the CDR3 DNA reads TGCGCCAGCCGAGGGAGGGGAGGCCGGGAAGATACGCAGTATTTT. This translates into CASRGRGGREDTQYF.

The sample holds one count of this clone. The rearrangement joins TRBV10-3 to TRBJ2-5; D gene unclear. Between the trimmed V and J ends, which lost 4 bases and 0 bases, there was a span of 9 bases. The length of the CDR3 is 14 residues. CDR1 is ENHRY, CDR2 SYGVKD, per germline. Here the CDR3 reads CAISGHANQETQYF. The CDR3 bases are TGTGCCATCAGTGGACACGCTAACCAAGAGACCCAGTACTTC.

V gene TRBV7-2 combines with J gene TRBJ2-3; no definite D call. V was clipped by 2 bases and J by 0 bases, with 12 bases between them. From germline, CDR1 is SGHTA and CDR2 FQGNSA. The CDR3 sequence is 16 residues long. The CDR3 here is CASSLKADPSTDTQYF. CDR3 sequence (DNA): TGTGCCAGCAGCTTAAAAGCAGACCCTAGCACAGATACGCAGTATTTT.

The J gene is TRBJ2-3, the V gene TRBV6-1, with 10 positions matching TRBD2. The CDR3 is 15 residues long. Per germline, CDR1 MNHNS and CDR2 SASEGT. V lost 1 base to trimming and J lost 6 bases; unmatched junction nucleotides: 4. The CDR3 nucleotides read TGTGCCAGCAGTGAAGGAGCGGGGGGGCGGGATACGCAGTATTTT. Residues: CASSEGAGGRDTQYF.

The chain has TRBV5-4 and TRBJ1-1; D uncertain. This CDR3 is 15 amino acids long. V lost 4 bases, J lost 1 base, and 14 bases lay in between. Looked up from germline, CDR1 is SGHNT and CDR2 is YYREEE (reference sequence). Here the CDR3 reads CASSRTAERNTEAFF. CDR3 coding DNA: TGTGCCAGCAGCCGGACGGCGGAGAGGAACACTGAAGCTTTCTTT. The entire variable domain, with the rest obtained from reference TRBV5-4 and TRBJ1-1, is as follows: ETGVTQSPTHLIKTRGQQVTLRCSSQSGHNTVSWYQQALGQGPQFIFQYYREEENGRGNFPPRFSGLQFPNYSSELNVNALELDDSALYLCASSRTAERNTEAFFGQGTRLTVV.

The CDR3 nucleotides read TGTGCCAGTAGTATAGACAGGAACACTGAAGCTTTCTTT. It codes for CASSIDRNTEAFF. The chain carries TRBV19 and TRBJ1-1, with D hard to call. Germline CDR1 is LNHDA and CDR2 is SQIVND (reference sequence). The germline V and J ends were trimmed by 0 bases and 1 base, with 3 bases remaining between them. This CDR3 has 13 amino acids.

CDR3 nucleotides: TGTGCCAGCAGTGAAGCTCGGGGGGGGGTCCAGCCCCAGCATTTT. As protein: CASSEARGGVQPQHF. The gene calls are TRBV6-1 and TRBJ1-5; D might be TRBD1 (5 bases). V lost 0 bases to trimming and J lost 7 bases, with 13 bases between them. The V gene's germline CDR1 is MNHNS and CDR2 SASEGT. The length of the CDR3 is 15 residues.

This sequence joins TRBV7-9 and TRBJ2-1, with 8 bases identical to TRBD2. With V trimmed by 5 bases and J by 15 bases, 15 bases remained unmatched. The germline V gene encodes CDR1 SEHNR and CDR2 FQNEAQ (reference sequence). This CDR3 comprises 14 residues. CDR3 sequence: CASSDTGLASVWFF. For the CDR3, the DNA is TGTGCCAGCAGCGACACCGGACTAGCCTCAGTATGGTTCTTC.

This clone was counted a single time. CDR3 nucleotides: TGTGCCAGCAGCCAGGGGGGGTCCCAGGAAAAGGTTCTGTACTTC. Translated, it gives CASSQGGSQEKVLYF. The chain uses TRBV7-3 and TRBJ2-7; TRBD1 or TRBD2 may be the D gene (7 bases each). Germline CDR1 SGHTA, CDR2 FQGTGA. V lost 5 bases, J lost 12 bases, and 26 bases lay in between. There are 15 residues in the CDR3.

The chain links TRBV6-5 to TRBJ1-2, with D maybe TRBD1 (5 bases). V lost 0 bases and J 8 bases, leaving 13 bases between the germline ends. The CDR3 contains 14 residues. Germline CDR1 MNHEY, CDR2 SVGAGI. CDR3 residues: CASSYSRGVLGYTF. For the CDR3, the DNA is TGTGCCAGCAGTTACTCACGAGGGGTACTAGGCTACACCTTC.